One sample yielded the 24 T cell receptor beta chains listed below, sequenced in a study of T cell changes during pregnancy in multiple sclerosis. TCRdb's copy holds only in-frame clones and misses some; the assay was immunoSEQ multiplex PCR. The repertoire holds 70,000 to 85,000 clones, around 92% seen once, with about 2.5% in the top ten. The specimen was peripheral blood, collected before pregnancy. The source of these receptors is a female donor with multiple sclerosis, enrolled in a pregnancy study.

The chain has TRBV6-5 and TRBJ2-1; TRBD1 is a possible D gene (7 bases). With 0 bases removed from V and 0 bases from J, the gap between germline ends came to 9 bases. This CDR3 contains 16 residues. CDR1 and CDR2 from the germline V gene are MNHEY and SVGAGI. As DNA, the CDR3 is TGTGCCAGCAGTTACTCCCAGGGGGGCTCCTACAATGAGCAGTTCTTC. Protein: CASSYSQGGSYNEQFF.

This clone was recorded once. V gene TRBV28 combines with J gene TRBJ2-7; D perhaps matches TRBD1 (5 bases). Trimming took off 3 bases at V and 0 bases at J, with 6 bases between the two ends. The CDR3 extends over 13 amino acids. CDR1 and CDR2 from the germline V gene are MDHEN and SYDVKM. The CDR3 loop reads CASSFRGSYEQYF. CDR3 bases: TGTGCCAGCAGTTTTAGGGGCTCCTACGAGCAGTACTTC.

The V gene is TRBV19, the J gene TRBJ2-1; 11 nucleotides match TRBD2. This CDR3 comprises 14 residues. CDR1 is LNHDA, CDR2 SQIVND, per germline (reference sequence). The trim removed 6 bases at V and 8 bases at J, leaving 6 bases unmatched. CDR3 amino acids: CASRGMGLADEQFF. In DNA form, the CDR3 reads TGTGCCAGTAGGGGCATGGGACTAGCGGATGAGCAGTTCTTC.

V is TRBV28 and J is TRBJ1-2; D not resolved. The CDR3 runs to 12 residues. The germline V and J ends were trimmed by 6 bases and 4 bases, with 9 bases remaining between them. From germline, CDR1 is MDHEN and CDR2 SYDVKM. CDR3: CASSRRGYGYTF. CDR3 bases: TGTGCCAGCAGCCGGCGGGGCTATGGCTACACCTTC.

The V call is TRBV18, the J call TRBJ2-3; TRBD1 matches 12 bases. The CDR3 runs to 16 residues. V dropped 3 bases and J dropped 5; count of bases not matched to a gene: 6. CDR1 is KGHSH and CDR2 is LQKENI in the germline V gene. The CDR3 DNA sequence: TGTGCCAGCTCACCTCAGGGACAGGGGGCGAGAGATACGCAGTATTTT. Amino acids: CASSPQGQGARDTQYF.

The rearrangement joins TRBV4-1 to TRBJ2-6, with D hard to call. Trimming pared 4 bases from V and 0 bases from J, leaving 4 bases between. This CDR3 region has 14 residues. The germline V gene encodes CDR1 MGHRA and CDR2 YSYEKL. CDR3 DNA sequence: TGCGCCAGCAGCCGCGACTCTGGGGCCAACGTCCTGACTTTC. As protein: CASSRDSGANVLTF.

This clone has a single count. The sample holds other DNA sequences that translate to the same CDR3. The J gene is TRBJ1-1, the V gene TRBV6-6; 10 nucleotides agree with TRBD1. Trimming removed 6 bases from V and 1 base from J; junction bases left unmatched: 5. The germline V gene has CDR1 MNHNY and CDR2 SVGAGI (reference sequence). CDR3 length: 15 residues. The CDR3 loop reads CASRTTGGTNTEAFF. DNA of the CDR3: TGTGCCAGCAGAACGACAGGGGGCACGAACACTGAAGCTTTCTTT.

The chain employs TRBV7-2 and TRBJ2-1, with unresolved D. The germline V gene encodes CDR1 SGHTA and CDR2 FQGNSA. V dropped 0 bases and J dropped 7 bases, with 7 bases sitting between them. The CDR3 covers 13 residues. CDR3 loop: CASSLAPRNEQFF. The CDR3, as DNA: TGTGCCAGCAGCTTAGCGCCGAGGAATGAGCAGTTCTTC.

The V call is TRBV4-2, the J call TRBJ2-4; tentatively, D is TRBD2 (5 bases). The CDR3 contains 12 residues. Germline-derived CDR1 and CDR2 are LGHNA and YNFKEQ. V lost 0 bases, J lost 8 bases, and 5 bases lay in between. CDR3 residues: CASSQEGDIQYF. The DNA of the CDR3 is TGTGCCAGCAGCCAAGAGGGAGACATTCAGTACTTC.

CDR3 protein: CATSRDAGGEQFF. For the CDR3, the DNA is TGTGCCACCAGCAGAGATGCAGGGGGTGAGCAGTTCTTC. The chain is built from TRBV15 and TRBJ2-1; 7 nucleotides match TRBD1. Trimming removed 0 bases from V and 9 bases from J; junction bases left unmatched: 2. The CDR3 sequence is 13 residues long. Germline V gives CDR1 LNHNV, CDR2 YYDKDF (reference sequence).

The chain carries TRBV27 and TRBJ1-4; D gene unclear. The CDR3 is 16 amino acids. V shed 2 bases and J shed 4 bases, with 14 bases lying between them. The germline gives CDR1 MNHEY, CDR2 SMNVEV (reference sequence). CDR3 bases: TGTGCCAGCAGTTTAGCCCCCACAGCCATTAATGAAAAACTGTTTTTT. Its translation: CASSLAPTAINEKLFF.

The table lists this clone with a few counts. The V gene is TRBV5-6, the J gene TRBJ2-5, with D unclear. Germline values: CDR1 SGHDT, CDR2 YYEEEE. This CDR3 is 18 amino acids long. The V and J ends lost 1 base and 3 bases respectively, with 22 bases between them. CDR3 region: CASSLFVSAVTSKETQYF. DNA for the CDR3: TGTGCCAGCAGCTTGTTCGTTTCGGCGGTGACTTCTAAAGAGACCCAGTACTTC. Variable domain in full (rest from reference TRBV5-6 and TRBJ2-5): DAGVTQSPTHLIKTRGQQVTLRCSPKSGHDTVSWYQQALGQGPQFIFQYYEEEERQRGNFPDRFSGHQFPNYSSELNVNALLLGDSALYLCASSLFVSAVTSKETQYFGPGTRLLVL.

The chain combines TRBV11-2 with TRBJ2-3; 8 bases fit TRBD2. This CDR3 is 15 amino acids long. Losses at the gene ends were 4 bases for V and 6 bases for J; bases not matched to a gene: 9. Germline CDR1 reads SGHAT; CDR2 reads FQNNGV. The chain's CDR3 is CASSSNPGGGDTQYF. The DNA of the CDR3 is TGTGCCAGCAGCTCCAATCCGGGAGGGGGGGATACGCAGTATTTT.

The CDR3 coding sequence is TGTGCCAGCAGCCCCGTTACAGGGGTAAACATTCAGTACTTC. It translates to CASSPVTGVNIQYF. The gene calls are TRBV7-9 and TRBJ2-4; TRBD1 matches 7 bases. Germline V gene data show CDR1 as SEHNR and CDR2 as FQNEAQ (reference sequence). This CDR3 has 14 residues. J lost 6 bases, V lost 5 bases, and 7 bases had no gene match.

This rearrangement joins TRBV7-9 to TRBJ1-1, with 10 bases aligning to TRBD1. This CDR3 has 15 residues. The trim removed 5 bases at V and 2 bases at J, leaving 5 bases unmatched. The germline V gene has CDR1 SEHNR and CDR2 FQNEAQ (reference sequence). CDR3 sequence (DNA): TGTGCCAGCAGCCCCGACAGGGGGCCCAACACTGAAGCTTTCTTT. Translation gives CASSPDRGPNTEAFF.

J is TRBJ1-3 and V is TRBV28; D is unclear. The CDR3 is 14 amino acids. Germline loops: CDR1 MDHEN, CDR2 SYDVKM. V gave up 3 bases and J gave up 3 bases, with 9 bases separating them. CDR3 sequence: CASSFMARGNTIYF. The CDR3 region has the DNA TGTGCCAGCAGTTTTATGGCACGTGGAAACACCATATATTTT.

This rearrangement joins TRBV7-9 to TRBJ1-1; D is possibly TRBD1 (6 bases). The germline V and J ends were trimmed by 1 base and 4 bases, with 10 bases remaining between them. The germline CDR1 and CDR2 sequences are SEHNR and FQNEAQ (reference sequence). The CDR3 has 14 amino acids. For the CDR3, the DNA is TGTGCCAGCAGCTTAGACAGGGTGGTCACTGAAGCTTTCTTT. It translates to CASSLDRVVTEAFF.

The genes are TRBV7-9 and TRBJ2-1; 13 positions agree with TRBD2. V was clipped by 1 base and J by 5 bases; unmatched bases: 8. This CDR3 spans 18 amino acids. Germline assignment: CDR1 SEHNR and CDR2 FQNEAQ (reference sequence). CDR3 sequence (DNA): TGTGCCAGCAGCTTAGGACTAGCGGGAGGTTTCTTGGACAATGAGCAGTTCTTC. Protein product: CASSLGLAGGFLDNEQFF.

This clone appeared once. The chain carries TRBV19 and TRBJ2-3, with TRBD1 identical over 11 bases. The CDR3 has 15 amino acids. Germline-derived CDR1 and CDR2 are LNHDA and SQIVND (reference sequence). Trimming at V came to 3 bases and at J to 6 bases, leaving 5 bases not matched to a gene. CDR3: CASSIGQGAPDTQYF. CDR3 nucleotides: TGTGCCAGTAGTATCGGACAGGGGGCTCCGGATACGCAGTATTTT.

About this clone itself: The identical CDR3 is also encoded by other nucleotide sequences in the sample. The chain joins TRBV20-1 to TRBJ2-5, with TRBD1 matching 8 bases. Germline-derived CDR1 and CDR2 are DFQATT and SNEGSKA (reference sequence). The J segment lost 5 bases and the V segment lost 5 bases, leaving 1 base of the junction unmatched. This CDR3 has 11 amino acids. In DNA form, the CDR3 reads TGCAGTGCTGACAGGGGTGAGACCCAGTACTTC. This encodes CSADRGETQYF.

The gene calls are TRBV27 and TRBJ1-3, with TRBD1 as a possible D gene (5 bases). Germline V CDR1 and CDR2: MNHEY, SMNVEV (reference sequence). The CDR3 has 16 amino acids. Trimming removed 2 bases from V and 2 bases from J, with 13 bases in between. CDR3 in amino acids: CASSLQGGRTGNTIYF. CDR3 in DNA: TGTGCCAGCAGTTTACAGGGAGGCCGAACTGGAAACACCATATATTTT.

V usage is TRBV7-2 and J usage is TRBJ1-5, with no clear D. V was clipped by 5 bases and J by 5 bases, with 13 bases between them. This CDR3 comprises 14 residues. The germline V gene has CDR1 SGHTA and CDR2 FQGNSA. The CDR3 sequence is CASSPSGVYQPQHF. In nucleotides, the CDR3 is TGTGCCAGCAGCCCAAGCGGTGTTTATCAGCCCCAGCATTTT.

The J gene is TRBJ1-5, the V gene TRBV5-5; 8 bases match TRBD1. The CDR3 length is 17 residues. Looked up from germline, CDR1 is SGHKS and CDR2 is YYEKEE (reference sequence). V was clipped by 1 base and J by 7 bases; unmatched bases: 13. In DNA form, the CDR3 reads TGTGCCAGCAGCTTGCATGGACTCGGGACAGGAGACCAGCCCCAGCATTTT. This translates into CASSLHGLGTGDQPQHF.

The J gene is TRBJ2-3, the V gene TRBV5-4; the match to TRBD1 covers 7 bases. The germline V gene has CDR1 SGHNT and CDR2 YYREEE (reference sequence). V was clipped by 4 bases and J by 2 bases; unmatched bases: 7. The CDR3 is 15 amino acids. The CDR3 loop is CASSPRTGITDTQYF. CDR3 coding DNA: TGTGCCAGCAGCCCCAGGACAGGAATCACAGATACGCAGTATTTT. Variable domain in full (rest from reference TRBV5-4 and TRBJ2-3): ETGVTQSPTHLIKTRGQQVTLRCSSQSGHNTVSWYQQALGQGPQFIFQYYREEENGRGNFPPRFSGLQFPNYSSELNVNALELDDSALYLCASSPRTGITDTQYFGPGTRLTVL.